The 30 T cell receptor beta chains below come from one sample, sequenced in a study of cytomegalovirus exposure and HLA in healthy donors. The study ran its PCR with 60 Vbeta and 13 Jbeta primers. Only in-frame clones appear in the TCRdb table, and some are missing; sequencing was by immunoSEQ multiplex PCR. This table holds approximately 190,000 clones, approximately 85% found once. Specimen: PBMCs. The receptors here all came from a woman aged 18-29 years in good health and CMV-seronegative.

V gene TRBV15 combines with J gene TRBJ1-5, with D possibly TRBD1 on 5 matching bases. This CDR3 is built from 16 residues. V lost 1 base, J lost 0 bases, and 10 bases lay in between. Germline lookup yields CDR1 LNHNV and CDR2 YYDKDF (reference sequence). CDR3 sequence (DNA): TGTGCCACCAGCAGAGGAGACAGCATTAGCAATCAGCCCCAGCATTTT. Translating gives CATSRGDSISNQPQHF.

As for this clone: Other DNA sequences from this sample encode an identical CDR3 as well. The gene calls are TRBV2 and TRBJ1-1, with D possibly TRBD1 on 5 matching bases. The CDR3 runs 13 residues. V was clipped by 7 bases and J by 1 base, with 10 bases between them. Germline CDR1 reads SNHLY; CDR2 reads FYNNEI. DNA for the CDR3: TGTGCCAGCAAGGCAGGGCCGAACACTGAAGCTTTCTTT. Translated: CASKAGPNTEAFF.

The chain joins TRBV27 to TRBJ2-7, with 9 bases matching TRBD2. With 5 bases clipped from V and 7 bases from J, the junction kept 15 bases outside the gene matches. The CDR3 consists of 16 residues. Germline assignment: CDR1 MNHEY and CDR2 SMNVEV (reference sequence). CDR3 sequence (DNA): TGTGCCAGCAGTCATTGGGGGCCTAGCGGGATGGGGGAGCAGTACTTC. Encoded protein: CASSHWGPSGMGEQYF.

V gene TRBV6-6 combines with J gene TRBJ1-5; TRBD1 agrees at 10 bases. Germline loops: CDR1 MNHNY, CDR2 SVGAGI (reference sequence). V lost 6 bases and J lost 6; bases outside the gene matches: 8. The length of the CDR3 is 15 residues. The CDR3 sequence is CASSGGTGDFQPQHF. The CDR3 coding sequence is TGTGCCAGCAGCGGCGGGACAGGGGACTTTCAGCCCCAGCATTTT.

The rearrangement uses TRBV10-3 and TRBJ2-7, with D hard to call. The CDR3 runs 13 residues. V lost 2 bases and J 5 bases, leaving 10 bases between the germline ends. Germline assignment: CDR1 ENHRY and CDR2 SYGVKD. This CDR3 is CAISEQANDEQYF. The CDR3 DNA sequence: TGTGCCATCAGTGAGCAAGCGAACGACGAGCAGTACTTC.

The gene calls are TRBV7-3 and TRBJ2-1; possible D gene TRBD2, 6 bases. The germline V gene encodes CDR1 SGHTA and CDR2 FQGTGA. The CDR3 length is 17 residues. V was trimmed by 1 base and J by 6 bases, leaving 19 bases between them. The CDR3 DNA follows: TGTGCCAGCAGCTTAAGGGCGACTAGATTACGGAGCAATGAGCAGTTCTTC. It codes for CASSLRATRLRSNEQFF.

In its sample, this clone was seen once. The chain couples TRBV19 to TRBJ2-7, with 8 bases identical to TRBD2. V lost 4 bases to trimming and J lost 3 bases; unmatched junction nucleotides: 8. The CDR3 has 15 residues. The V gene's germline CDR1 is LNHDA and CDR2 SQIVND (reference sequence). CDR3 amino acids: CASSSLSGGIYEQYF. CDR3 DNA: TGTGCCAGTAGTAGCTTGAGCGGGGGTATCTACGAGCAGTACTTC.

The chain couples TRBV6-5 to TRBJ2-5; 7 positions agree with TRBD2. CDR3 length equals 15 residues. The germline gives CDR1 MNHEY, CDR2 SVGAGI. Trimming took 1 base from V and 2 from J; bases not matched to a gene: 4. As DNA, the CDR3 is TGTGCCAGCAGTTACTTGGTGGGGGGGCAAGAGACCCAGTACTTC. Protein product: CASSYLVGGQETQYF.

The chain has TRBV9 and TRBJ2-2; D is possibly TRBD1 (6 bases). Germline loops: CDR1 SGDLS, CDR2 YYNGEE. The CDR3 has 19 residues. Trimming cost V 1 base and J 3 bases, with 22 bases left between them. The CDR3 protein is CASSVKAGVSPRDTGELFF. CDR3 DNA sequence: TGTGCCAGCAGCGTAAAGGCAGGGGTATCCCCCCGAGACACCGGGGAGCTGTTTTTT.

CDR3 coding DNA: TGTGCCAGCGCAGGGACTAGCGGGACCACCTACGAGCAGTACTTC. This encodes CASAGTSGTTYEQYF. V and J are TRBV28 and TRBJ2-7; 13 bases are a match to TRBD2. From germline, CDR1 is MDHEN and CDR2 SYDVKM. CDR3 length equals 15 residues. J was trimmed by 2 bases and V by 8 bases; bases with no gene match: 6.

The sample holds one count of this clone. This rearrangement joins TRBV7-2 to TRBJ2-2; 7 bases agree with TRBD1. V shed 8 bases, J shed 3 bases, and the junction held 9 bases outside the gene matches. The CDR3 is made up of 15 amino acids. Per germline, CDR1 SGHTA and CDR2 FQGNSA. The CDR3 here is CASVQQGTYTGELFF. As DNA, the CDR3 is TGTGCCAGCGTTCAACAGGGGACCTACACCGGGGAGCTGTTTTTT.

With regard to this clone: At one end the junction does not follow the germline gene, possibly because of a read error. CDR3 protein: CASSHSGRQTQYF. The CDR3 nucleotides read TGTGCCTCGAGTCATAGCGGGAGGCAGACCCAGTACTTC. The V gene is TRBV30, the J gene TRBJ2-5; 10 bases line up with TRBD2. This CDR3 spans 13 amino acids. Germline V gene sequence: CDR1 GTSNPN, CDR2 SVGIG (reference sequence).

V is TRBV28 and J is TRBJ2-2, with TRBD2 matching 12 bases. The CDR3 totals 17 residues. V was clipped by 7 bases and J by 5 bases; unmatched bases: 11. Germline CDR1 MDHEN, CDR2 SYDVKM. The CDR3: CASISVEGLAGTGELFF. The CDR3 nucleotides are TGTGCCAGCATCTCCGTAGAGGGACTAGCGGGTACCGGGGAGCTGTTTTTT.

There are a few counts of this clone. The gene calls are TRBV5-1 and TRBJ2-1; no firm D call. The CDR3 loop spans 16 amino acids. The germline CDR1 and CDR2 sequences are SGHRS and YFSETQ. Trimming cost V 1 base and J 7 bases, with 18 bases left between them. The CDR3 DNA follows: TGCGCCAGCAGCTTGAATGCTATCCCCCCACGGAATGAGCAGTTCTTC. It codes for CASSLNAIPPRNEQFF.

This clone was detected a few times. The gene calls are TRBV7-9 and TRBJ2-2; 9 nucleotides line up with TRBD2. The CDR3 spans 15 residues. CDR1 is SEHNR and CDR2 is FQNEAQ in the germline V gene (reference sequence). J was trimmed by 5 bases and V by 5 bases; bases with no gene match: 6. CDR3 DNA: TGTGCCAGCAGCCTCGTAACTAGCGGGACCGGGGAGCTGTTTTTT. Encoded protein: CASSLVTSGTGELFF. Filled out from reference TRBV7-9 and TRBJ2-2, the complete variable domain reads DTGVSQNPRHKITKRGQNVTFRCDPISEHNRLYWYRQTLGQGPEFLTYFQNEAQLEKSRLLSDRFSAERPKGSFSTLEIQRTEQGDSAMYLCASSLVTSGTGELFFGEGSRLTVL.

J is TRBJ2-7 and V is TRBV2; 8 bases agree with TRBD1. Germline CDR1 is SNHLY and CDR2 is FYNNEI. The CDR3 has 13 residues. Trimming cost V 10 bases and J 3 bases; bases outside gene matches: 8. Here the CDR3 reads CATITGTGYEQYF. The DNA of the CDR3 is TGTGCCACCATTACCGGGACAGGCTACGAGCAGTACTTC.

The chain employs TRBV21-1 and TRBJ2-1; the table's TRBD1 call for D was not verified on the DNA. TRBV21-1 is an annotated pseudogene. This CDR3 has 16 amino acids. CDR3 DNA: TGTGCCAGCAGCATCATTCCGGGACAGACTTACAATGAGCAGTTCTTC. It translates to CASSIIPGQTYNEQFF.

V gene TRBV2 combines with J gene TRBJ2-2; D is perhaps TRBD1 (6 bases). Germline values: CDR1 SNHLY, CDR2 FYNNEI. The CDR3 extends over 14 amino acids. Trimming left V 6 bases short and J 1 base short, with 9 bases between. The CDR3 DNA reads TGTGCCAGCAGGAACAGGGAGAACACCGGGGAGCTGTTTTTT. This sequence encodes CASRNRENTGELFF.

This rearrangement joins TRBV30 to TRBJ2-2; D gene ambiguous. From germline, CDR1 is GTSNPN and CDR2 SVGIG (reference sequence). V dropped 0 bases and J dropped 1 base, with 6 bases sitting between them. This CDR3 has 14 residues. CDR3 loop: CAWSVLRNTGELFF. In DNA, the CDR3 is TGTGCCTGGAGTGTACTTAGGAACACCGGGGAGCTGTTTTTT. The whole variable domain, filled in from reference TRBV30 and TRBJ2-2, reads SQTIHQWPATLVQPVGSPLSLECTVEGTSNPNLYWYRQAAGRGLQLLFYSVGIGQISSEVPQNLSASRPQDRQFILSSKKLLLSDSGFYLCAWSVLRNTGELFFGEGSRLTVL.

V gene TRBV7-9 combines with J gene TRBJ1-1; no firm D call. Trimming stripped 5 bases from V and 5 bases from J, with 9 bases between. Germline-derived CDR1 and CDR2 are SEHNR and FQNEAQ (reference sequence). The CDR3 is 12 amino acids. The CDR3 loop is CASSGAATEAFF. DNA of the CDR3: TGTGCCAGCAGCGGAGCCGCGACTGAAGCTTTCTTT.

The chain joins TRBV5-5 to TRBJ2-7; D possibly corresponds to TRBD1 (5 bases). Germline CDR1 is SGHKS and CDR2 is YYEKEE (reference sequence). The CDR3 sequence is 14 residues long. The ends were cut back, 1 base at V and 2 bases at J, with 10 bases in the middle. DNA for the CDR3: TGTGCCAGCAGCTTGAAAACAGGAGCCTACGAGCAGTACTTC. This sequence encodes CASSLKTGAYEQYF.

CDR3 nucleotides: TGCGCCAGCAGCCCCGGGACAAGGGTGGGCTACGAGCAGTACTTC. This sequence encodes CASSPGTRVGYEQYF. V and J are TRBV5-1 and TRBJ2-7; possible D gene TRBD1, 6 bases. Germline V gene lookup returns CDR1 SGHRS and CDR2 YFSETQ. V lost 4 bases and J lost 3, with 17 bases in between. This CDR3 is built from 15 residues.

The J gene is TRBJ1-5, the V gene TRBV2, with D hard to call. Looked up from germline, CDR1 is SNHLY and CDR2 is FYNNEI. The V end lost 5 bases, the J end lost 1 base, and 12 bases lay between the germline ends. CDR3 length: 15 amino acids. For the CDR3, the DNA is TGTGCCAGCAGTTCGTCTTTCCTGAGCAATCAGCCCCAGCATTTT. It yields the protein CASSSSFLSNQPQHF. The entire variable domain, with the rest obtained from reference TRBV2 and TRBJ1-5, is as follows: EPEVTQTPSHQVTQMGQEVILRCVPISNHLYFYWYRQILGQKVEFLVSFYNNEISEKSEIFDDQFSVERPDGSNFTLKIRSTKLEDSAMYFCASSSSFLSNQPQHFGDGTRLSIL.

The table lists this clone with a few counts. The genes are TRBV6-5 and TRBJ2-1; TRBD1 matches 9 bases. Germline V CDR1 and CDR2: MNHEY, SVGAGI. V gave up 2 bases and J gave up 5 bases; unmatched junction bases: 4. The CDR3 consists of 15 residues. CDR3 sequence (DNA): TGTGCCAGCAGTTACCCGGGACAGGGAGACAATGAGCAGTTCTTC. This sequence encodes CASSYPGQGDNEQFF.

V usage is TRBV14 and J usage is TRBJ1-6; possible D gene TRBD1, 5 bases. Trimming stripped 3 bases from V and 7 bases from J, with 10 bases between. Germline-derived CDR1 and CDR2 are SGHDN and FVKESK. This CDR3 has 14 residues. The CDR3 loop reads CASSHSGPNSPLHF. CDR3 DNA: TGTGCCAGCAGCCATTCAGGGCCAAATTCACCCCTCCACTTT.

The CDR3 here is CASSTGTGAPANYGYTF. CDR3 in DNA: TGTGCCAGCAGCACCGGGACAGGGGCTCCAGCTAACTATGGCTACACCTTC. This chain links TRBV7-9 with TRBJ1-2; 10 nucleotides agree with TRBD1. The germline gives CDR1 SEHNR, CDR2 FQNEAQ (reference sequence). This CDR3 has 17 residues. V shed 5 bases, J shed 0 bases, and the junction held 9 bases outside the gene matches.

This chain joins TRBV9 and TRBJ1-1; D is unclear. This CDR3 is 13 amino acids long. Germline CDR1 reads SGDLS; CDR2 reads YYNGEE. With 1 base removed from V and 1 base from J, the gap between germline ends came to 5 bases. The CDR3 DNA is TGTGCCAGCAGCGTAATCTCGAACACTGAAGCTTTCTTT. It specifies CASSVISNTEAFF.

The chain couples TRBV27 to TRBJ1-3; a possible D gene is TRBD1 (5 bases). This CDR3 is built from 14 residues. With 5 bases removed from V and 2 bases from J, the gap between germline ends came to 10 bases. Germline V gene lookup returns CDR1 MNHEY and CDR2 SMNVEV (reference sequence). The CDR3 DNA sequence: TGTGCCAGCAGTCGTCAGGGTACTGGAAACACCATATATTTT. Protein sequence: CASSRQGTGNTIYF.

The J gene is TRBJ2-1, the V gene TRBV2; 13 positions agree with TRBD2. The CDR3 spans 15 residues. CDR1 is SNHLY and CDR2 is FYNNEI in the germline V gene. V shed 5 bases, J shed 8 bases, and the junction held 6 bases outside the gene matches. CDR3 sequence: CASSRGLAGTDEQFF. Written as DNA, the CDR3 is TGTGCCAGCAGTAGGGGACTAGCGGGGACCGATGAGCAGTTCTTC.

This clone was found a few times. The V gene is TRBV30, the J gene TRBJ2-7; no reliable D call. The CDR3 length is 14 residues. CDR1 is GTSNPN and CDR2 is SVGIG in the germline V gene (reference sequence). The V and J ends lost 0 bases and 7 bases respectively, with 16 bases between them. The CDR3 protein is CAWSVMAVVREQYF. The CDR3 DNA sequence: TGTGCCTGGAGTGTAATGGCGGTTGTGAGGGAGCAGTACTTC.